This T cell receptor (beta chain) was recovered during a study of blood T cells in healthy people across ages. Looked up from germline, CDR1 is MDHEN and CDR2 is SYDVKM. V shed 5 bases and J shed 7 bases, with 5 bases lying between them. This CDR3 contains 11 residues. Peripheral blood was drawn, about 9.7 milliliters per donor. The sample holds many counts of this clonotype. With a J-beta primer mix and a sample-barcoded 5' primer, a second PCR ran 7 to 11 cycles. MiXCR, applied by TCRdb to the 5' RACE reads, yields one record per CDR3 protein. In the table there are under 700,000 distinct CDR3 sequences, around 24% of which are singletons. These same data were also listed under a study on T cells of mothers and their children. In that study: Samples came from a few healthy Caucasian mothers and their six children. There were over 9.5 million TCR beta CDR3 reads from each mother and about 3 million from each child.

The receptor's source is a boy aged 5-17 years in good health. The source material was blood. V gene TRBV28 combines with J gene TRBJ1-4; D is undetermined. DNA for the CDR3: TGTGCCAGCAGTACCGGTGAAAAACTGTTTTTT. This encodes CASSTGEKLFF.